The TCR beta chain described here comes from a study of T-cell reconstitution after alpha-beta-depleted transplantation in children (dated by TCRdb to the mid-2010s). Turning to the overall study: Using TCR repertoire profiling, the study followed T-cell immune reconstitution in a quantitative way in children after TCRalphabeta/CD19-depleted allogeneic hematopoietic cell transplantation.

The receptor library was made with PCR. TCRdb lists the instrument as Illumina HiSeq 2500. Molecular barcoding was employed in the preparation of TCR libraries, with unique molecular identifiers being used to normalize TCRbeta repertoire quantification. TCRdb reworked the public reads: Q25 trimming with fastp, MiXCR clone assembly, productive beta chains retained. Each entry is one CDR3 protein sequence, shown with its most common DNA and genes. The sample data list 350,000 to 500,000 distinct CDR3 sequences, and about 40% of these were observed just once. The ten biggest clones cover under 35% of the sample. The intended sense of this specimen's treatment or condition label: allogeneic hematopoietic cell transplantation with graft depleted of TCRalphabeta T cells and CD19 B cells. TCRalphabeta/CD19-depleted allogeneic hematopoietic cell grafts were given to the transplant recipients, all of whom were children.

V loses 2 bases of germline sequence and J loses 0 bases, and the interval between the two ends is 10 bases. Counted from cysteine to phenylalanine, this CDR3 has 16 amino acids. Only the CDR3 portion is preserved as DNA: 48 bases, with reading frame beginning at the first base. Per the germline V gene, SGHTA is the CDR1 and FQGNSA is the CDR2. The paper as a whole reports these results and caveats: In some patients, the high TCRbeta diversity seen at day 60 was put down to recipient T cells and intrathymic progenitors that had survived conditioning. The frequencies of hyperexpanded clones fell over the following months, and after one year, T-cell counts and TCRbeta diversity were mostly attributed to newly produced T cells. The apparently early recovery of alphabetaT-cell counts about two months after transplant reportedly depended on only several hundred rapidly expanded clones that came from non-depleted graft cells.

Concerning this clonotype: The antigen this receptor binds is unknown. The sample holds no much larger clone one base away, and base qualities are not on file.

This clonotype was obtained from a girl aged 2-10 years with aplastic anemia, due to receive a stem cell transplant. The material sequenced was PBMCs, taken before TCRalphabeta/CD19-depleted stem cell transplant. In this chain, TRBV7-2 is recombined with TRBJ1-4; the D gene is unclear. The CDR3 protein: CASSLSMSATNEKLFF. The nucleotide sequence reads TGTGCCAGCAGCTTATCAATGTCAGCAACTAATGAAAAACTGTTTTTT.